These T cell receptor beta chains were read from a single sample in a study of cytomegalovirus exposure and HLA in healthy donors. The table came from immunoSEQ multiplex PCR; TCRdb's copy has only in-frame clones and leaves some out. Listed are 75,000 to 95,000 clones; over 1.2% falls within the top ten. The material sequenced was PBMCs. Receptors were obtained from a woman aged 55-69 years in good health and CMV-seronegative. Each CDR3 is given with its conserved first and last residue. D genes are given only for firm matches.

J gene,D gene,V gene,CDR3 DNA,CDR3 protein
TRBJ2-1,.,TRBV15,TGTGCCACCAGCAGACCCGGACAGTTCTACAATGAGCAGTTCTTC,CATSRPGQFYNEQFF
TRBJ2-6,.,TRBV28,TGTGCCAGCAGCAGGGTGAGTGGGGCCAACGTCCTGACTTTC,CASSRVSGANVLTF
TRBJ2-1,TRBD2,TRBV7-9,TGTGCCAGCAGCTTAGGGTCTAGCGGGAACTACAATGAGCAGTTCTTC,CASSLGSSGNYNEQFF
TRBJ2-1,TRBD1,TRBV5-1,TGCGCCAGCAGCTCAACCGGGACAGTAATCCATGAGCAGTTCTTC,CASSSTGTVIHEQFF
TRBJ2-7,TRBD1,TRBV2,TGTGCCAGCAGTTCCGGGACAGGGTTCTACGAGCAGTACTTC,CASSSGTGFYEQYF
TRBJ2-3,TRBD2,TRBV28,TGTGCCAGCAGGCCCATTATGGGTGGACTAGCGGGAGCGACAGATACGCAGTATTTT,CASRPIMGGLAGATDTQYF
TRBJ2-5,.,TRBV10-3,TGTGCCATCAGAGATCTAGCGAGAGAGACCCAGTACTTC,CAIRDLARETQYF
TRBJ2-5,.,TRBV7-2,TGTGCCAGCAGCGCCTCGACAGGAAATAGGTACTTC,CASSASTGNRYF
TRBJ2-7,.,TRBV30,TGTGCCTGGCAGGGGTCCTACGAGCAGTACTTC,CAWQGSYEQYF
TRBJ2-7,.,TRBV28,TGTGCCAGCAGTTTTAGCAGCGCCTACGAGCAGTACTTC,CASSFSSAYEQYF
TRBJ2-3,TRBD2,TRBV6-4,TGTGCCAGCAGTGAACGGGAGGGCCGGACAGATACGCAGTATTTT,CASSEREGRTDTQYF
TRBJ1-4,.,TRBV15,TGTGCCACCAGCAGAGACAGGCAGGAAAAACTGTTTTTT,CATSRDRQEKLFF
TRBJ2-5,.,TRBV7-9,TGTGCCAGCAGCTTAGCCCAGGGATGGGGAGAGACCCAGTACTTC,CASSLAQGWGETQYF
TRBJ1-1,TRBD1,TRBV28,TGTGCCAGCAGCCCCTTCAGGGGGCAGAGGACTGAAGCTTTCTTT,CASSPFRGQRTEAFF
TRBJ2-3,.,TRBV6-5,TGTGCCAGCAGTTACGAGTTTGCAGATACGCAGTATTTT,CASSYEFADTQYF
TRBJ2-7,.,TRBV19,TGTGCCAGTAGTGGCGGGGTCGGAGAGGACGAGCAGTACTTC,CASSGGVGEDEQYF
TRBJ2-1,TRBD2,TRBV30,TGTGCCTGGAGTGTAGGGCTAGCGGGAGGGCCGGGTGAGCAGTTCTTC,CAWSVGLAGGPGEQFF
TRBJ2-2,.,TRBV25-1,TGTGCCAGCAGTAGACTGACAGGCGCGAACACCGGGGAGCTGTTTTTT,CASSRLTGANTGELFF
TRBJ1-5,.,TRBV14,TGTGCCAGCAGCGCCACGGGGGATCAGCCCCAGCATTTT,CASSATGDQPQHF
TRBJ2-7,.,TRBV25-1,TGTGCCAGCACCAGAGGGGACGGGGGTCAACACGAGCAGTACTTC,CASTRGDGGQHEQYF
TRBJ1-4,TRBD1,TRBV5-4,TGTGCCAGCAGCTTTGACAGGGTTGAGGGAAAACTGTTTTTT,CASSFDRVEGKLFF
TRBJ2-5,.,TRBV5-5,TGTGCCAGCAGCTTGTACAGGTTCCAAGAGACCCAGTACTTC,CASSLYRFQETQYF